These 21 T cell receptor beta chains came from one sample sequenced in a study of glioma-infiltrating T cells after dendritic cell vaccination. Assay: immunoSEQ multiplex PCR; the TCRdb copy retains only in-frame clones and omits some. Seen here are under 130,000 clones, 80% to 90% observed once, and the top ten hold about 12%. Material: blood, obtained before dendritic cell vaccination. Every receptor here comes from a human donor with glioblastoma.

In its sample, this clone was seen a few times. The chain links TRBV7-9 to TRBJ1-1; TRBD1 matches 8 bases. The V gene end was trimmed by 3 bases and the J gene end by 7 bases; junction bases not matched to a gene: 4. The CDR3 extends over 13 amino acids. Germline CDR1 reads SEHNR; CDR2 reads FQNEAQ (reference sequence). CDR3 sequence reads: CASSLDRVDEAFF. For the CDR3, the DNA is TGTGCCAGCAGCTTGGACAGGGTAGATGAAGCTTTCTTT.

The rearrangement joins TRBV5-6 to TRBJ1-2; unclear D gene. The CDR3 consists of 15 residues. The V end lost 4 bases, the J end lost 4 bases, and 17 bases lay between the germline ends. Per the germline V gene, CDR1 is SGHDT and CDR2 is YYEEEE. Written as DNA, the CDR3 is TGTGCCAGCAGCGTCATGCCACAGATCATCTATGGCTACACCTTC. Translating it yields CASSVMPQIIYGYTF.

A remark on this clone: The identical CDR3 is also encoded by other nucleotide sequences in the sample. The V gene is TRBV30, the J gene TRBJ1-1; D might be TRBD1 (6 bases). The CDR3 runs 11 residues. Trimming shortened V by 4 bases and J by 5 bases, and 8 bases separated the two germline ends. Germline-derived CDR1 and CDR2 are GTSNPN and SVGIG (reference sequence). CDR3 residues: CAWNRDTEAFF. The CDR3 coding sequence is TGTGCCTGGAACAGGGATACTGAAGCTTTCTTT. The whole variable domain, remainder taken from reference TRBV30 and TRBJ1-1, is SQTIHQWPATLVQPVGSPLSLECTVEGTSNPNLYWYRQAAGRGLQLLFYSVGIGQISSEVPQNLSASRPQDRQFILSSKKLLLSDSGFYLCAWNRDTEAFFGQGTRLTVV.

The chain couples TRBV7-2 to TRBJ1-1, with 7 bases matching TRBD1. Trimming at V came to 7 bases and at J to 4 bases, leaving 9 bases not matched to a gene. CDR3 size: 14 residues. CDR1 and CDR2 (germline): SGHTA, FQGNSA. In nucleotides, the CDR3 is TGTGCCAGCAACCTAAGGGGGCCAGGCACTGAAGCTTTCTTT. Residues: CASNLRGPGTEAFF.

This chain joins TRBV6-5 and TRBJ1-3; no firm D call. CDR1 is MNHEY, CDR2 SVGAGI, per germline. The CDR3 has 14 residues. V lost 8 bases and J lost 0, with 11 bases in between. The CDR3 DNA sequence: TGTGCCAGCCGTAACCCGAGCTCTGGAAACACCATATATTTT. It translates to CASRNPSSGNTIYF.

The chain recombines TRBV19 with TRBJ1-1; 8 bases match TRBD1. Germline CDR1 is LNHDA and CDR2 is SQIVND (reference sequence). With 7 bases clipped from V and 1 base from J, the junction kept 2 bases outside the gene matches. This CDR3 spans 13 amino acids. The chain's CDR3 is CASIGQGNTEAFF. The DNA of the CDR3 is TGTGCCAGTATTGGACAGGGGAACACTGAAGCTTTCTTT.

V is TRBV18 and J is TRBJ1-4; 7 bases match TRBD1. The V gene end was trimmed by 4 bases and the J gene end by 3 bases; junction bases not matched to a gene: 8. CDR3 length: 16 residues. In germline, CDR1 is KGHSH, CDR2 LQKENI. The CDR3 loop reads CASSLTGQASNEKLFF. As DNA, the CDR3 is TGTGCCAGCTCACTGACCGGACAGGCCTCTAATGAAAAACTGTTTTTT.

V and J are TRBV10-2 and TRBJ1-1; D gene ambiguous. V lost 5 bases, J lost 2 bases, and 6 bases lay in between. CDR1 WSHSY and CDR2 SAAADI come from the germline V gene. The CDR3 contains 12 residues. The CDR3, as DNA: TGCGCCAGCAGTCCAGAAAACACTGAAGCTTTCTTT. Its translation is CASSPENTEAFF.

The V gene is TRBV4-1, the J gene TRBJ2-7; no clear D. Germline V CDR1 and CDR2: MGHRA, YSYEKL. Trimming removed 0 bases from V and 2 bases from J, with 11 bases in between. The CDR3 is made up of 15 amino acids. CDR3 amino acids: CASSQERAYTYEQYF. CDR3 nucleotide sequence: TGCGCCAGCAGCCAAGAGCGAGCGTATACCTACGAGCAGTACTTC.

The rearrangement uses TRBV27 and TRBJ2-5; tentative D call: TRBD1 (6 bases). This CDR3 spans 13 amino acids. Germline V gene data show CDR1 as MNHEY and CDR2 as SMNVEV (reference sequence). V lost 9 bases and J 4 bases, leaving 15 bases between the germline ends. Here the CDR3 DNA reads TGTGCCAGTAGAATCAGGGGCGGAGAGACCCAGTACTTC. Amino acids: CASRIRGGETQYF.

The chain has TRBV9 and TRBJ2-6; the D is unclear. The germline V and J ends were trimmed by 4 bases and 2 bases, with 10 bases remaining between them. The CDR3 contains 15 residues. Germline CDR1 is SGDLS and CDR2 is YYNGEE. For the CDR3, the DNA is TGTGCCAGCAGCTTCACGCCGGCTGGGGCCAACGTCCTGACTTTC. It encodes CASSFTPAGANVLTF. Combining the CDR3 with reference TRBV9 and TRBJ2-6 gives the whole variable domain DSGVTQTPKHLITATGQRVTLRCSPRSGDLSVYWYQQSLDQGLQFLIQYYNGEERAKGNILERFSAQQFPDLHSELNLSSLELGDSALYFCASSFTPAGANVLTFGAGSRLTVL.

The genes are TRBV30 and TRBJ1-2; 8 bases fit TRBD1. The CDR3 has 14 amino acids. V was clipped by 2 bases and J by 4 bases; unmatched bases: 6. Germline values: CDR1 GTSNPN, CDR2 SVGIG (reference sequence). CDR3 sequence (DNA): TGTGCCTGGAGTCAGGGGGCGCCGAGCTATGGCTACACCTTC. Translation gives CAWSQGAPSYGYTF.

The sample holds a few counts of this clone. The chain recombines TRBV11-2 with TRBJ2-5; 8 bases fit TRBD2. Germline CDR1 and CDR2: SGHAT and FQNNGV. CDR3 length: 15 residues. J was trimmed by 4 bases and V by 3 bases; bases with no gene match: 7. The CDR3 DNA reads TGTGCCAGCAGCTTTTTAGCGGGGTTGGGAGAGACCCAGTACTTC. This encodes CASSFLAGLGETQYF.

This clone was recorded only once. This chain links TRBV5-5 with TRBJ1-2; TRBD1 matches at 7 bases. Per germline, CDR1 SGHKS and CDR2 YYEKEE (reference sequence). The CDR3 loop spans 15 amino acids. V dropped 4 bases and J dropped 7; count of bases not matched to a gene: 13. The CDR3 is CASSPRTGSFGGYTF. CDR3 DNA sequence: TGTGCCAGCAGCCCCCGGACAGGTAGTTTCGGTGGCTACACCTTC.

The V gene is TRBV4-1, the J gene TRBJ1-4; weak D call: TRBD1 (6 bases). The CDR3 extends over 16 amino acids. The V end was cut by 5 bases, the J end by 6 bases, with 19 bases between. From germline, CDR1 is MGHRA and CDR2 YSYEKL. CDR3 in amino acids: CASSVGRGQKDEKLFF. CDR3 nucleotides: TGCGCCAGCAGCGTAGGCAGGGGACAAAAGGATGAAAAACTGTTTTTT.

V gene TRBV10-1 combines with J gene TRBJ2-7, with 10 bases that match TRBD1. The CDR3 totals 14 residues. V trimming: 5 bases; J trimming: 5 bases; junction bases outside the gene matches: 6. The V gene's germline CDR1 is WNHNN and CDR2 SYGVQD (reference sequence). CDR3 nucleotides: TGCGCCAGCAGTCTATCTGGGACAGGGGACGAGCAGTACTTC. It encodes CASSLSGTGDEQYF.

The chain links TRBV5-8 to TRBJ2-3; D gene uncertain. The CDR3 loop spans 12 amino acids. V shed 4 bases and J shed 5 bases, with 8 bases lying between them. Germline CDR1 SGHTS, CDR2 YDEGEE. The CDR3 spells CASSPKLDTQYF. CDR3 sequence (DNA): TGTGCCAGCAGCCCGAAGCTAGATACGCAGTATTTT.

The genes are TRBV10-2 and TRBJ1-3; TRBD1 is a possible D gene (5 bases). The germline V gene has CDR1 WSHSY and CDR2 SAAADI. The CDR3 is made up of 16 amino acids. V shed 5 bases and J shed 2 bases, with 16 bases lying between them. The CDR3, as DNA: TGCGCCAGCAGTCCTGAAGGGGCGAACGCTGGAAACACCATATATTTT. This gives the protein CASSPEGANAGNTIYF.

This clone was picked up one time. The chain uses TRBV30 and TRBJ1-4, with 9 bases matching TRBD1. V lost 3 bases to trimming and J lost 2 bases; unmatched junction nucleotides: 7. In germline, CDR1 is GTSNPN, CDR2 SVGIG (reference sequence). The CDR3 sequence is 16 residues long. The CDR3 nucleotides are TGTGCCTGGAGCCTGGGGACAGGGAGGACTAATGAAAAACTGTTTTTT. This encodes CAWSLGTGRTNEKLFF. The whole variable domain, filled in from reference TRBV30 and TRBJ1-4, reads SQTIHQWPATLVQPVGSPLSLECTVEGTSNPNLYWYRQAAGRGLQLLFYSVGIGQISSEVPQNLSASRPQDRQFILSSKKLLLSDSGFYLCAWSLGTGRTNEKLFFGSGTQLSVL.

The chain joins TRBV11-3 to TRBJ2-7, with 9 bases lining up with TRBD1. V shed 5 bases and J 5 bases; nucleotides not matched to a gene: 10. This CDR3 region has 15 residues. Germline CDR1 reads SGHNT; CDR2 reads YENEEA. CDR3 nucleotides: TGTGCCAGCAGCAAATTACAGGGGGCATCGGACGAGCAGTACTTC. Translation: CASSKLQGASDEQYF.

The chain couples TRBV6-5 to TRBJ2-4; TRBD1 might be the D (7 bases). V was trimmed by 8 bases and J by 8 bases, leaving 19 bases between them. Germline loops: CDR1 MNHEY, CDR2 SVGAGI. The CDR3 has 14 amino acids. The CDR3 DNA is TGTGCCAGCTCACCCAGGGGGGTGAGGGACATTCAGTACTTC. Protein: CASSPRGVRDIQYF.